These 3 T cell receptor beta chains were all obtained from the same sample, sequenced in a study of cytomegalovirus exposure and HLA in healthy donors. 13 Jbeta primers and 60 Vbeta primers were used for the PCR. This table comes from immunoSEQ multiplex PCR, and its TCRdb copy is limited to in-frame clones, with some not included. The repertoire includes some 120,000 clones, 80% of them detected once, and 1% sits in the top ten. Source material: PBMCs. These TCRs come from a man aged 35 to 55 in good health and CMV-seronegative.

The chain recombines TRBV6-9 with TRBJ2-7, with TRBD1 matching over 11 bases. This CDR3 has 21 residues. Germline assignment: CDR1 MNHGY and CDR2 SVAAGI. Trimming removed 6 bases from V and 0 bases from J; junction bases left unmatched: 22. CDR3 protein: CASSQTGTGGPVGSPSYEQYF. The CDR3 coding sequence is TGTGCCAGCAGCCAAACCGGGACAGGGGGTCCTGTGGGGTCGCCCTCCTACGAGCAGTACTTC.

V gene TRBV6-4 combines with J gene TRBJ1-1; TRBD1 matches 8 bases. Germline assignment: CDR1 MRHNA and CDR2 SNTAGT. The CDR3 sequence is 17 residues long. V lost 5 bases, J lost 0 bases, and 11 bases stayed unmatched. CDR3 sequence: CASSRVGQDSLNTEAFF. The DNA of the CDR3 is TGTGCCAGCAGTCGAGTGGGACAGGATTCCCTGAACACTGAAGCTTTCTTT.

Here the CDR3 reads CASSLQRGYTGELFF. Written as DNA, the CDR3 is TGTGCCAGCAGCCTTCAGCGGGGATACACCGGGGAGCTGTTTTTT. This chain uses TRBV7-9 with TRBJ2-2, with 7 positions matching TRBD2. V was pared by 5 bases and J by 3 bases, with 6 bases of the junction left unmatched. The germline V gene encodes CDR1 SEHNR and CDR2 FQNEAQ (reference sequence). This CDR3 spans 15 amino acids.